The 20 T cell receptor beta chains in this list originate from one sample, sequenced in a study of shared clonotypes between healthy human individuals. Positively selected for CCR7, the CD45RO-negative cells used as naive CD8 cells excluded terminally differentiated effector memory CD45RA+ cells. Using immunoSEQ multiplex PCR, the repertoire was profiled, and TCRdb retains in-frame clones only, with some absent. Of 800,000 to 950,000 clones in the sample, 90% to 98% were seen once. Specimen: naive CD8+ T cells sorted from blood. These receptors all come from a man aged 25-40 years in good health.

The chain combines TRBV10-1 with TRBJ2-4; 10 bases agree with TRBD2. The CDR3 covers 18 residues. The germline gives CDR1 WNHNN, CDR2 SYGVQD (reference sequence). The ends lost 0 bases at V and 5 bases at J; junction bases unmatched: 10. The CDR3 sequence: CASSESIVAGGPENIQYF. The CDR3 DNA reads as TGCGCCAGCAGTGAGTCGATTGTAGCGGGAGGACCCGAAAACATTCAGTACTTC.

The genes are TRBV7-9 and TRBJ2-3; 9 bases map to TRBD2. The CDR3 has 16 residues. Trimming cost V 2 bases and J 3 bases; bases outside gene matches: 6. CDR1 and CDR2 from the germline V gene are SEHNR and FQNEAQ (reference sequence). CDR3: CASSLFLAGMTDTQYF. The CDR3 coding sequence is TGTGCCAGCAGCTTATTCCTAGCGGGAATGACAGATACGCAGTATTTT.

J is TRBJ2-3 and V is TRBV7-2; 12 nucleotides match TRBD2. The CDR3 totals 15 residues. After removal of 6 bases from V and 4 bases from J, the junction contained 5 bases not matched to a gene. The V gene's germline CDR1 is SGHTA and CDR2 FQGNSA. This CDR3 reads CASSRLAGVADTQYF. Written as DNA, the CDR3 is TGTGCCAGCAGTCGACTAGCGGGAGTCGCAGATACGCAGTATTTT.

The chain joins TRBV4-1 to TRBJ2-2; D gene ambiguous. This CDR3 is 12 amino acids long. Trimming stripped 7 bases from V and 2 bases from J, with 5 bases between. Germline CDR1 is MGHRA and CDR2 is YSYEKL. In DNA form, the CDR3 reads TGCGCCAGCACCCCAAACACCGGGGAGCTGTTTTTT. It is translated as CASTPNTGELFF.

The chain has TRBV15 and TRBJ2-1, with D unclear. With 1 base removed from V and 2 bases from J, the gap between germline ends came to 9 bases. The germline gives CDR1 LNHNV, CDR2 YYDKDF (reference sequence). The CDR3 extends over 15 amino acids. The CDR3: CATSRGYVTYNEQFF. As DNA, the CDR3 is TGTGCCACCAGCAGAGGGTACGTTACCTACAATGAGCAGTTCTTC.

V gene TRBV6-5 combines with J gene TRBJ2-1, with TRBD2 matching over 8 bases. V lost 5 bases, J lost 7 bases, and 7 bases stayed unmatched. Germline V gene lookup returns CDR1 MNHEY and CDR2 SVGAGI. CDR3 length: 14 residues. The CDR3: CASSKTSGHNEQFF. In DNA form, the CDR3 reads TGTGCCAGCAGTAAAACTAGCGGCCATAATGAGCAGTTCTTC.

The DNA for the CDR3 is TGTGCCAGCAGCGTGTCTTGGCAGATCTCCTACGAGCAGTACTTC. Translated, it gives CASSVSWQISYEQYF. V gene TRBV9 combines with J gene TRBJ2-7; D remains ambiguous. CDR1 and CDR2 (germline): SGDLS, YYNGEE. V was pared by 2 bases and J by 0 bases, with 12 bases between. The CDR3 contains 15 residues.

The chain recombines TRBV2 with TRBJ2-7; D possibly corresponds to TRBD2 (7 bases). V was pared by 4 bases and J by 3 bases, with 13 bases between. This CDR3 has 14 amino acids. CDR1 is SNHLY and CDR2 is FYNNEI in the germline V gene. In nucleotides, the CDR3 is TGTGCCAGCAGTGTTTTCGGGGGGCACTACGAGCAGTACTTC. Translated, it gives CASSVFGGHYEQYF.

The V gene is TRBV6-5, the J gene TRBJ2-2; weak D call: TRBD2 (6 bases). Looked up from germline, CDR1 is MNHEY and CDR2 is SVGAGI. The V end was cut by 2 bases, the J end by 4 bases, with 11 bases between. The CDR3 has 15 residues. The CDR3 bases are TGTGCCAGCAGTTACAAGCAGGAGGGCACCGGGGAGCTGTTTTTT. Its translation: CASSYKQEGTGELFF.

This clone appeared once. V is TRBV7-9 and J is TRBJ2-1; TRBD1 might be the D (5 bases). Germline V CDR1 and CDR2: SEHNR, FQNEAQ (reference sequence). The CDR3 has 13 amino acids. Trimming stripped 4 bases from V and 8 bases from J, with 12 bases between. Here the CDR3 reads CASSWGGADEQFF. The CDR3 coding sequence is TGTGCCAGCAGCTGGGGCGGTGCCGATGAGCAGTTCTTC.

The chain couples TRBV9 to TRBJ2-7, with 10 nucleotides matching TRBD2. Germline CDR1 SGDLS, CDR2 YYNGEE. The junction had 13 bases not matched to a gene; V was cut back by 4 bases and J by 6 bases. The CDR3 runs 16 residues. As DNA, the CDR3 is TGTGCCAGCAGCCCCAGCGGGAGGGCGTTGATGGGCGAGCAGTACTTC. Protein: CASSPSGRALMGEQYF.

This chain connects TRBV10-3 to TRBJ2-2; TRBD1 aligns across 7 bases. The CDR3 extends over 17 amino acids. After removal of 0 bases from V and 4 bases from J, the junction contained 8 bases not matched to a gene. Germline-derived CDR1 and CDR2 are ENHRY and SYGVKD. The CDR3 reads CAISESGGRGPTGELFF. For the CDR3, the DNA is TGTGCCATCAGTGAGTCAGGTGGTAGGGGGCCCACCGGGGAGCTGTTTTTT.

The chain couples TRBV28 to TRBJ2-7; D assignment may be TRBD1 or TRBD2 (6 bases each). The CDR3 extends over 16 amino acids. Trimming left V 3 bases short and J 2 bases short, with 17 bases between. Germline V gene sequence: CDR1 MDHEN, CDR2 SYDVKM. DNA of the CDR3: TGTGCCAGCAGTTTTTCGCTTGGGGGGCTTACCTACGAGCAGTACTTC. Protein: CASSFSLGGLTYEQYF.

V and J are TRBV15 and TRBJ2-7, with 12 nucleotides matching TRBD2. With 3 bases clipped from V and 2 bases from J, the junction kept 11 bases outside the gene matches. The CDR3 extends over 18 amino acids. Germline values: CDR1 LNHNV, CDR2 YYDKDF (reference sequence). CDR3 DNA: TGTGCCACCAGCAGCCTCTTGACTAGCGGGAGAGGGACCTACGAGCAGTACTTC. Amino acid sequence: CATSSLLTSGRGTYEQYF.

The V call is TRBV28, the J call TRBJ2-2; D not resolved. CDR3 size: 16 residues. With 2 bases removed from V and 4 bases from J, the gap between germline ends came to 14 bases. Germline V gives CDR1 MDHEN, CDR2 SYDVKM. This chain's CDR3 is CASSLVQAVPTGELFF. CDR3 bases: TGTGCCAGCAGTTTAGTTCAGGCGGTGCCCACCGGGGAGCTGTTTTTT. The full variable domain, completed using reference TRBV28 and TRBJ2-2, is DVKVTQSSRYLVKRTGEKVFLECVQDMDHENMFWYRQDPGLGLRLIYFSYDVKMKEKGDIPEGYSVSREKKERFSLILESASTNQTSMYLCASSLVQAVPTGELFFGEGSRLTVL.

Notes on this clone: Other nucleotide sequences in the sample specify the same CDR3. V usage is TRBV11-2 and J usage is TRBJ2-7; D gene uncertain. Germline CDR1 SGHAT, CDR2 FQNNGV. Trimming cost V 1 base and J 3 bases, with 4 bases left between them. This CDR3 contains 12 residues. In DNA, the CDR3 is TGTGCCAGCAGCTTAGTTAGCTACGAGCAGTACTTC. Its translation: CASSLVSYEQYF.

This clone occurred a few times. The chain combines TRBV5-4 with TRBJ2-7; a possible D gene is TRBD1 (6 bases). This CDR3 spans 13 amino acids. V was cut by 4 bases and J by 1 base, with 9 bases left in between. The germline gives CDR1 SGHNT, CDR2 YYREEE (reference sequence). CDR3 loop: CASSMDSSYEQYF. The DNA for the CDR3 is TGTGCCAGCAGCATGGACAGTTCCTACGAGCAGTACTTC.

The chain has TRBV4-3 and TRBJ2-3, with 14 positions matching TRBD2. The CDR3 sequence is 18 residues long. CDR1 and CDR2 (germline): LGHNA, YSLEER. Trimming cost V 0 bases and J 5 bases; bases outside gene matches: 7. The CDR3 protein is CASSQDLGTSGSKDTQYF. The CDR3 nucleotides read TGCGCCAGCAGCCAAGATCTGGGGACTAGCGGGAGTAAAGATACGCAGTATTTT.

Notes on this clone: This specimen includes other DNA sequences encoding the same CDR3. V and J are TRBV7-9 and TRBJ1-5; D is unresolved. Trimming pared 0 bases from V and 7 bases from J, leaving 4 bases between. Germline CDR1 is SEHNR and CDR2 is FQNEAQ (reference sequence). The CDR3 is 12 residues long. Here the CDR3 DNA reads TGTGCCAGCAGCTTAGCGGGGCAGCCCCAGCATTTT. This gives the protein CASSLAGQPQHF.

The rearrangement links TRBV4-1 to TRBJ2-2, with D unclear. The CDR3 is 14 amino acids. Trimming took off 3 bases at V and 4 bases at J, with 9 bases between the two ends. CDR1 and CDR2 (germline): MGHRA, YSYEKL. The CDR3 protein is CASSQDLGTGELFF. In DNA, the CDR3 is TGCGCCAGCAGCCAGGACCTAGGCACCGGGGAGCTGTTTTTT.